The rows below give T cell receptor beta chains drawn from one sample of a study of shared clonotypes between healthy human individuals. Method: immunoSEQ multiplex PCR; TCRdb's copy keeps in-frame clones and lacks some. The sample lists about 2 million clones; approximately 94% were seen once. The sequenced sample was naive CD8+ T cells sorted from blood. The origin of the receptors is a man aged 18 to 30 in good health. Each CDR3 is given with its conserved first and last residue. Fields, in order: V gene, clone size, D gene, J gene, CDR3 protein. A D gene is named only where the DNA matches it firmly. A clone size is listed for some rows: how often the clone was seen (once, few, many), or a class if it is expanded.

V gene: TRBV30; clone size: .; D gene: TRBD2; J gene: TRBJ2-5; CDR3 protein: CAASPGTSGLGETQYF
V gene: TRBV10-3; clone size: .; D gene: .; J gene: TRBJ2-2; CDR3 protein: CAISTPGHNTGELFF
V gene: TRBV7-9; clone size: .; D gene: .; J gene: TRBJ1-1; CDR3 protein: CASSFIGDINTEAFF
V gene: TRBV11-2; clone size: few; D gene: TRBD2; J gene: TRBJ2-7; CDR3 protein: CASSYGTSGPYEQYF
V gene: TRBV11-2; clone size: .; D gene: .; J gene: TRBJ2-7; CDR3 protein: CASSFSGAYEQYF
V gene: TRBV5-4; clone size: .; D gene: TRBD1; J gene: TRBJ2-2; CDR3 protein: CASSSVQGTGELFF
V gene: TRBV5-1; clone size: .; D gene: TRBD1; J gene: TRBJ2-1; CDR3 protein: CASRGQGADNEQFF
V gene: TRBV6-5; clone size: .; D gene: .; J gene: TRBJ1-5; CDR3 protein: CASSYSTGIQPQHF
V gene: TRBV15; clone size: .; D gene: TRBD2; J gene: TRBJ2-1; CDR3 protein: CATSRDTSGIDEQFF
V gene: TRBV4-3; clone size: .; D gene: .; J gene: TRBJ2-7; CDR3 protein: CASSQTYRDEQYF
V gene: TRBV15; clone size: .; D gene: TRBD2; J gene: TRBJ2-1; CDR3 protein: CATSGLAGSGDNEQFF
V gene: TRBV7-2; clone size: .; D gene: .; J gene: TRBJ1-2; CDR3 protein: CASSLQTEGPSNYGYTF
V gene: TRBV5-6; clone size: .; D gene: TRBD2; J gene: TRBJ2-3; CDR3 protein: CASIPTGLAGAPDTQYF
V gene: TRBV27; clone size: .; D gene: .; J gene: TRBJ2-3; CDR3 protein: CASSLRSLPTDTQYF
V gene: TRBV28; clone size: .; D gene: .; J gene: TRBJ2-7; CDR3 protein: CASSFRLAGRRSSYEQYF
V gene: TRBV6-5; clone size: .; D gene: TRBD1; J gene: TRBJ1-2; CDR3 protein: CASSYSTGDFYGYTF
V gene: TRBV4-3; clone size: .; D gene: .; J gene: TRBJ2-2; CDR3 protein: CASSTERLAGELFF